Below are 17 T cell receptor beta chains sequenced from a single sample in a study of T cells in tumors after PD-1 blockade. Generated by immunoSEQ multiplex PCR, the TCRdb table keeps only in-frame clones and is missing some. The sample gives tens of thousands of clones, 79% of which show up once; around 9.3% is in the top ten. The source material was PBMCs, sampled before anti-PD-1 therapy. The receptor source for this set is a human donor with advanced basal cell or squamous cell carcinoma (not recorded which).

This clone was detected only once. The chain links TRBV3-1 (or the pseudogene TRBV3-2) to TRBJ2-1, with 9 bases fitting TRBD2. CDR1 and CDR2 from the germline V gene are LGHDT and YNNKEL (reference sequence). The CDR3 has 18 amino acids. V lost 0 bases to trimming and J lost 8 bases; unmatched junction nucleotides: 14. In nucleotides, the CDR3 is TGTGCCAGCAGCCAAGATCCCCCACTCGGCGGGAGGGCAGATGAGCAGTTCTTC. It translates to CASSQDPPLGGRADEQFF.

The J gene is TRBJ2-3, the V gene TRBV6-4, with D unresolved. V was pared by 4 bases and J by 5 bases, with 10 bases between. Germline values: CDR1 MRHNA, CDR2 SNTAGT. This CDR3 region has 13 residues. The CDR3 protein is CASSVIDGDTQYF. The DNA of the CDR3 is TGTGCCAGCAGTGTTATCGACGGAGATACGCAGTATTTT.

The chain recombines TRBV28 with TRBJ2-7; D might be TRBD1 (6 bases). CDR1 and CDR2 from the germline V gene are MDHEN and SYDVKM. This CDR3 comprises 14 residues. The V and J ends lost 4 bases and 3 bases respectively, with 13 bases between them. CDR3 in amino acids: CASSYTGTHYEQYF. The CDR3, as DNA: TGTGCCAGCAGTTATACCGGGACACACTACGAGCAGTACTTC.

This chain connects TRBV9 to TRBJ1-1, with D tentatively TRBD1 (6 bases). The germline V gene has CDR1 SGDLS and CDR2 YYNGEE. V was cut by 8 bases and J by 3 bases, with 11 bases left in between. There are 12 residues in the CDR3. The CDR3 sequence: CARQGGDTEAFF. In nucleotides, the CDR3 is TGTGCCAGACAGGGTGGGGACACTGAAGCTTTCTTT.

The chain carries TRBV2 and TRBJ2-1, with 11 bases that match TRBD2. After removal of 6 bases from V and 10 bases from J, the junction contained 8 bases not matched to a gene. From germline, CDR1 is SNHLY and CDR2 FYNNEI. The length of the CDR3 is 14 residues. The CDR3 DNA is TGTGCCAGCAGAGCTCGAACTAGCGGGGGCGAGCAGTTCTTC. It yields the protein CASRARTSGGEQFF.

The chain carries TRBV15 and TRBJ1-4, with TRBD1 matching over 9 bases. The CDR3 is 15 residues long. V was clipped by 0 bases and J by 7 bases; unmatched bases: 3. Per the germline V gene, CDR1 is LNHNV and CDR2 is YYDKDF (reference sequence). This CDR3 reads CATSREQGAGEKLFF. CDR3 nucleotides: TGTGCCACCAGCAGAGAACAGGGGGCGGGTGAAAAACTGTTTTTT. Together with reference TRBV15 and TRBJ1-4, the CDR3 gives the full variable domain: DAMVIQNPRYQVTQFGKPVTLSCSQTLNHNVMYWYQQKSSQAPKLLFHYYDKDFNNEADTPDNFQSRRPNTSFCFLDIRSPGLGDTAMYLCATSREQGAGEKLFFGSGTQLSVL.

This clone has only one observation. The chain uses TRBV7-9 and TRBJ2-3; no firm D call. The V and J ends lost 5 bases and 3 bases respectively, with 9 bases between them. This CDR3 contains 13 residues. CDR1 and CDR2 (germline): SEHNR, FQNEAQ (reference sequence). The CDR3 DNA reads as TGTGCCAGCAGCCATCATTTGACAGATACGCAGTATTTT. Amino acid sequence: CASSHHLTDTQYF.

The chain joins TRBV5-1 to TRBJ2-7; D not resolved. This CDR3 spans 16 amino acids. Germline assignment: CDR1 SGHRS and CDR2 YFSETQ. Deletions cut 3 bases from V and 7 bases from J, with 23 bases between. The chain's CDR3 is CASSSRTPSLPREQYF. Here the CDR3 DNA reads TGCGCCAGCAGCTCCCGGACCCCGTCTCTCCCCAGAGAGCAGTACTTC.

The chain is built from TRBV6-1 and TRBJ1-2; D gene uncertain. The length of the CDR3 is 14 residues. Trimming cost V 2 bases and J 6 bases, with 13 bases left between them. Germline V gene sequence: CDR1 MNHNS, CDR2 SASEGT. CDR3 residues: CASSERGFKDGYTF. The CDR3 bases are TGTGCCAGCAGTGAACGTGGGTTTAAGGATGGCTACACCTTC.

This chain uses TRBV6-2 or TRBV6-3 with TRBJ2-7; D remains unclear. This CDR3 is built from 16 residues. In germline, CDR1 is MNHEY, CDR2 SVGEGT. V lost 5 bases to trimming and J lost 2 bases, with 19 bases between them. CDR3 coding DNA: TGTGCCAGCAGTAAACCGGGTTACGCTAATACCTACGAGCAGTACTTC. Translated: CASSKPGYANTYEQYF.

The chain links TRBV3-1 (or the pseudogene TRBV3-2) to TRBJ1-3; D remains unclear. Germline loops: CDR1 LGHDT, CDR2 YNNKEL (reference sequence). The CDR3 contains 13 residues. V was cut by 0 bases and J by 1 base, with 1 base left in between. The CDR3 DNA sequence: TGTGCCAGCAGCCAAGATTCTGGAAACACCATATATTTT. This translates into CASSQDSGNTIYF.

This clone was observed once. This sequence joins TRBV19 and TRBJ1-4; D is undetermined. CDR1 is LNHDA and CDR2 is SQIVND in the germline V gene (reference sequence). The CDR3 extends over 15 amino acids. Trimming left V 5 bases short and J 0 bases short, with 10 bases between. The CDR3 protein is CASSLSPATNEKLFF. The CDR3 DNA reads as TGTGCCAGTAGTTTATCCCCGGCAACTAATGAAAAACTGTTTTTT.

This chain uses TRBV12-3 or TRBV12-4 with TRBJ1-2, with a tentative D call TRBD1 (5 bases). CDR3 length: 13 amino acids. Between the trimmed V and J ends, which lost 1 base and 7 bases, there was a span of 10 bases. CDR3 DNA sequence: TGTGCCAGCAGTTTAGAGTACGGGGGTGGCTACACCTTC. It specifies CASSLEYGGGYTF.

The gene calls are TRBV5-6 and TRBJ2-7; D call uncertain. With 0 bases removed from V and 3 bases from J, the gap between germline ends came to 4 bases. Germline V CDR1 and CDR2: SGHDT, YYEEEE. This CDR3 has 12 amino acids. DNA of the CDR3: TGTGCCAGCAGCTTGGGGGGCTACGAGCAGTACTTC. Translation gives CASSLGGYEQYF.

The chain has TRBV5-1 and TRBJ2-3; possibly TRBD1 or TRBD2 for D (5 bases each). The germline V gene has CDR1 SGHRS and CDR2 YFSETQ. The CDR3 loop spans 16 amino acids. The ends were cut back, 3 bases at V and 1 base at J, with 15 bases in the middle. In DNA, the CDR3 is TGCGCCAGCAGCTGGGGACCCCGTCGAGGCACAGATACGCAGTATTTT. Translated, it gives CASSWGPRRGTDTQYF.

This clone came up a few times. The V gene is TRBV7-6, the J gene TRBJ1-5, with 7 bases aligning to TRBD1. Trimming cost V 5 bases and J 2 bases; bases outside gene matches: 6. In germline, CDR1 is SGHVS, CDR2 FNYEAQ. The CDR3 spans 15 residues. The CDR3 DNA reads TGTGCCAGCAGCGCAACTGACAGGGGCAATCAGCCCCAGCATTTT. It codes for CASSATDRGNQPQHF.

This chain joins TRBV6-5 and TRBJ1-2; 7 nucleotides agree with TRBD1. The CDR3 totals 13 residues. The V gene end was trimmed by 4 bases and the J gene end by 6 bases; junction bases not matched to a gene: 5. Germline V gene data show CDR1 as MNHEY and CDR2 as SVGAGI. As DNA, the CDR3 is TGTGCCAGCAGTTTCGTTCAGGGGGATGGCTACACCTTC. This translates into CASSFVQGDGYTF.